Below are 14 T cell receptor beta chains sequenced from a single sample in a study of beta chain features in type 1 diabetes (dated by TCRdb to 2016 to 2019). Library preparation employed the immunoSEQ multiplex PCR assay. The entire isolated RNA was reverse transcribed using the High Capacity cDNA Reverse Transcription Kit, and thus expressed TCRB transcripts were sequenced. The table was pulled from immuneACCESS by TCRdb, which kept in-frame rearrangements only. Such tables lose some clones; where checked, under half of the loss comes from unresolved V genes, and the rest has no known cause. The sample includes about 110,000 clones, with about two fifths observed a single time. Over 0.05% of the sample rests with the top ten. The sequencing sample was made of stem cell memory CD4+ T cells from blood. The sample's cell subset or site label, in plain terms: stem cell-like memory CD4+ T cells. These receptors were taken from a young woman in good health.

This clone was counted only a few times. The V and J genes are TRBV29-1 and TRBJ2-5; TRBD2 agrees at 16 bases. Germline CDR1 reads SQVTM; CDR2 reads ANQGSEA. The CDR3 has 16 residues. The junction had 9 bases not matched to a gene; V was cut back by 7 bases and J by 4 bases. The CDR3 DNA follows: TGCAGCGGGGAGGGACTAGCGGGAGGGATGGGAGAGACCCAGTACTTC. The encoded protein is CSGEGLAGGMGETQYF. Using reference TRBV29-1 and TRBJ2-5 for the parts outside the CDR3, the full variable domain is SAVISQKPSRDICQRGTSLTIQCQVDSQVTMMFWYRQQPGQSLTLIATANQGSEATYESGFVIDKFPISRPNLTFSTLTVSNMSPEDSSIYLCSGEGLAGGMGETQYFGPGTRLLVL.

This clone was recorded a few times. This chain connects TRBV2 to TRBJ2-3; D unresolved. The CDR3 extends over 14 amino acids. V lost 2 bases to trimming and J lost 0 bases, with 6 bases between them. The germline CDR1 and CDR2 sequences are SNHLY and FYNNEI. CDR3 sequence reads: CASSEQLSTDTQYF. In DNA, the CDR3 is TGTGCCAGCAGTGAACAACTTAGCACAGATACGCAGTATTTT.

This clone occurred a few times. The CDR3 loop is CASSSLGLASDNEQFF. CDR3 nucleotide sequence: TGTGCCAGCAGCTCCCTGGGGCTAGCGTCCGACAATGAGCAGTTCTTC. The chain combines TRBV2 with TRBJ2-1; a possible D gene is TRBD2 (6 bases). The germline V and J ends were trimmed by 6 bases and 5 bases, with 20 bases remaining between them. From germline, CDR1 is SNHLY and CDR2 FYNNEI. This CDR3 is built from 16 residues.

This chain joins TRBV18 and TRBJ1-1, with 10 bases fitting TRBD1. Per the germline V gene, CDR1 is KGHSH and CDR2 is LQKENI. The CDR3 has 16 amino acids. The ends lost 3 bases at V and 8 bases at J; junction bases unmatched: 12. The CDR3 reads CASSPAETGGGGEAFF. CDR3 sequence (DNA): TGTGCCAGCTCACCGGCAGAGACAGGGGGCGGTGGCGAAGCTTTCTTT.

This clone occurred a few times. The chain couples TRBV7-9 to TRBJ1-4; D unclear. CDR3 size: 15 residues. Between the trimmed V and J ends, which lost 6 bases and 7 bases, there was a span of 18 bases. The germline V gene encodes CDR1 SEHNR and CDR2 FQNEAQ (reference sequence). DNA for the CDR3: TGTGCCAGCAGTCCTCCCGGAGGGCTGACTGAAAAACTGTTTTTT. Amino acids: CASSPPGGLTEKLFF.

The chain has TRBV9 and TRBJ2-2; 8 positions agree with TRBD1. J was trimmed by 8 bases and V by 4 bases; bases with no gene match: 13. Germline V gene lookup returns CDR1 SGDLS and CDR2 YYNGEE. This CDR3 contains 16 residues. This CDR3 reads CASSPQGTGEVGELFF. The CDR3, as DNA: TGTGCCAGCAGCCCCCAGGGGACAGGCGAGGTAGGGGAGCTGTTTTTT.

The chain couples TRBV30 to TRBJ1-5; D unclear. The CDR3 totals 13 residues. The germline gives CDR1 GTSNPN, CDR2 SVGIG (reference sequence). Trimming removed 2 bases from V and 5 bases from J, with 10 bases in between. CDR3 protein: CAWSRAGDQPQHF. CDR3 nucleotide sequence: TGTGCCTGGAGTAGGGCGGGAGATCAGCCCCAGCATTTT.

This clone was seen a few times. The chain has TRBV6-1 and TRBJ2-7; 7 bases line up with TRBD2. Trimming took 8 bases from V and 3 from J; bases not matched to a gene: 4. Germline CDR1 and CDR2: MNHNS and SASEGT. There are 12 residues in the CDR3. DNA for the CDR3: TGTGCCAGCGGGCGGGAGAACTACGAGCAGTACTTC. It is translated as CASGRENYEQYF.

The chain links TRBV5-1 to TRBJ2-1, with a possible D match to TRBD2 (6 bases). The CDR3 extends over 12 amino acids. V was clipped by 7 bases and J by 15 bases, with 20 bases between them. CDR1 is SGHRS and CDR2 is YFSETQ in the germline V gene. The CDR3 is CASREIPQGGFF. The CDR3 DNA follows: TGCGCCAGCCGAGAAATTCCCCAGGGAGGGTTCTTC.

The V gene is TRBV7-2, the J gene TRBJ2-1, with TRBD1 matching over 8 bases. This CDR3 is built from 15 residues. V dropped 8 bases and J dropped 6; count of bases not matched to a gene: 12. Germline CDR1 and CDR2: SGHTA and FQGNSA. The CDR3 here is CASGRGPMQINEQFF. The DNA for the CDR3 is TGTGCCAGCGGCAGGGGGCCGATGCAAATCAATGAGCAGTTCTTC. Drawing the rest from reference TRBV7-2 and TRBJ2-1, the complete variable domain is GAGVSQSPSNKVTEKGKDVELRCDPISGHTALYWYRQSLGQGLEFLIYFQGNSAPDKSGLPSDRFSAERTGGSVSTLTIQRTQQEDSAVYLCASGRGPMQINEQFFGPGTRLTVL.

The chain uses TRBV6-6 and TRBJ2-5; D is perhaps TRBD2 (6 bases). Germline V gene sequence: CDR1 MNHNY, CDR2 SVGAGI (reference sequence). The CDR3 consists of 16 residues. Trimming took off 6 bases at V and 5 bases at J, with 22 bases between the two ends. In DNA, the CDR3 is TGTGCCAGCAGACCTAATCCCGGGAGACTGAGTGAGACCCAGTACTTC. Protein sequence: CASRPNPGRLSETQYF.

The chain joins TRBV5-4 to TRBJ2-1, with a weak D call TRBD1 (5 bases). The CDR3 has 15 amino acids. The germline V gene encodes CDR1 SGHNT and CDR2 YYREEE (reference sequence). The V gene lost 1 base and the J gene lost 6 bases, with 14 bases spanning the gap. This CDR3 is CASSLPPGSGNEQFF. CDR3 sequence (DNA): TGTGCCAGCAGCTTGCCCCCAGGGTCCGGCAATGAGCAGTTCTTC.

This clone was detected only a few times. V is TRBV30 and J is TRBJ2-3; D possibly corresponds to TRBD2 (5 bases). The germline V and J ends were trimmed by 3 bases and 0 bases, with 16 bases remaining between them. CDR1 is GTSNPN and CDR2 is SVGIG in the germline V gene (reference sequence). The CDR3 consists of 16 residues. The CDR3 sequence is CAWRSMAGLSTDTQYF. The CDR3 region has the DNA TGTGCCTGGAGGTCAATGGCGGGCCTTAGCACAGATACGCAGTATTTT.

The rearrangement uses TRBV6-5 and TRBJ1-3; D is undetermined. The CDR3 has 15 amino acids. V lost 0 bases and J 1 base, leaving 7 bases between the germline ends. Looked up from germline, CDR1 is MNHEY and CDR2 is SVGAGI. CDR3 DNA sequence: TGTGCCAGCAGTTACTCTCGCGAATCTGGAAACACCATATATTTT. It translates to CASSYSRESGNTIYF.